What follows is one T cell receptor (beta chain) and its context. Its antigen is not yet known. This sample was taken from a study of cytomegalovirus exposure and HLA in healthy donors (dated by TCRdb to about 2017). Regarding the research as a whole: An earlier analysis of some 550 of the donors reported 250 to 300 Gb of sequence data and around 120 million unique TCR beta sequences from approximately 180 million T cells. An early release covering roughly 600 HLA-typed donors comprised 250 to 350 gigabases of sequencing data and roughly 86 million unique TCR sequences. Of the roughly 400 genotyped donors, 65% to 90% were placed in the genetic ancestry cluster associated with self-reported Caucasian donors. The aim of the study was to test whether cataloging public T cell receptors could identify signatures of past pathogen exposure. The study profiled the T cell repertoires of under 700 subjects by immunosequencing and related them to cytomegalovirus serostatus. In addition to the first cohort of approximately 670 subjects, a separate validation cohort of 130 or so different subjects was used. To predict cytomegalovirus infection status, the study brought together high-throughput TCR immunosequencing, statistical association of individual TCRs with disease status, and machine learning. A later analysis re-examined previously published TCR beta repertoires from several hundred donors and added high-resolution HLA genotyping to investigate patterns of TCR occurrence. Rather than drawing on any new phenotypic data, the later analysis identified candidate immune exposures from TCR beta sequences and the way those sequences occurred across donors. An earlier analysis of nearly 600 of the donors applied high-throughput TCR beta sequencing to assess whether each TCR beta V gene segment acted as functional or pseudogenic. Donor age, sex, ethnicity and CMV serostatus were collected together with the repertoire data. A later genetic analysis took genome-wide SNP genotypes for about three fifths of the 666 donors and used that subset as a discovery cohort. All discovery cohort repertoires had been generated using a single sequencing platform. Both class I and class II loci were covered by HLA typing, at four-digit resolution. Typing coverage differed by locus: A, B, C, DRB1 and DQB1 were typed in roughly 620-630 donors, DQA1 in roughly 500, DPA1 in around 580, and DPB1 in just under 480. About five DR-DQ haplotypes were treated as single units for association and clustering because of strong linkage in the cohort. On average, 235,054 unique TCR beta nucleotide sequences were sequenced per donor among about 400 genotyped donors of the cohort, with about 19% of those sequences being non-productive.

The cohort consisted of 666 healthy bone marrow donors. At the time of sampling, every cohort member was nominally healthy, though immune exposures that went unrecorded were likely present. The donor tested CMV seronegative, placing the donor among the 352 seronegative members of the cohort. A peripheral blood sample was provided by each donor, and peripheral blood mononuclear cells were used for TCR beta sequencing. Genomic DNA was extracted from the blood cell samples with the Qiagen DNeasy Blood Extraction Kit. Study-wide findings and limitations: Only TCR beta chains were sequenced in this cohort, and the absence of alpha or paired-chain data limited detectable features. The authors suggested that the approach could potentially be generalized to other disease states and immunological phenotypes. A later analysis associated 17,000 or so TCR beta sequences with specific HLA alleles at a false discovery rate of 0.05. V-gene and J-gene trimming of TCR beta chains was associated with a missense DCLRE1C variant in a later genetic analysis, and the association was replicated in an independent cohort. The study listed 164 TCR beta chains as associated with cytomegalovirus. Several of the top co-occurrence clusters appeared to be linked to parvovirus B19, influenza, CMV and Epstein-Barr virus, according to a later analysis. A group of highly shared sequence variants was considered likely to be a technical artifact of the sequencing pipeline. In an earlier analysis of 587 of the donors, most TCR beta V segments appeared in productive rearrangements about 87% or about 30% of the time, broadly matching IMGT annotations. Linkage disequilibrium might explain the correlated functional status among segregating V segments, but an unknown experimental factor could not be excluded. In vitro tests confirmed that a few of the cytomegalovirus-associated TCR beta chains recognize cytomegalovirus antigens. Compared with equally common non-associated chains, HLA-associated TCR beta chains in a later analysis were more clonally expanded and had lower generation probabilities. When HLA alleles, especially DR and DQ, strongly co-occurred, TCR associations were difficult to assign to individual alleles. Because counts were too low, about 15 rarely observed V segments, including chromosome 9 orphons, were left out of the earlier analysis of 587 of the donors. The presence/absence analyses assumed that sequencing depth was roughly uniform across donors, and that assumption may not be true. Because some donors lacked HLA typing at each locus, the association tests relied only on the typed subset. According to a later analysis, most CMV-associated TCR beta chains appeared to be HLA-restricted, and the HLA associations seemed to be driven largely by CMV exposure. The classifier was reported to diagnose cytomegalovirus status with high specificity and sensitivity in both the original and validation cohorts. The 87-base-pair reads could not distinguish some IMGT-functional V segments, including TRBV6-2 and TRBV6-3, so those segments were excluded. In a later analysis, the rate of TCR association differed among HLA loci, with DRB1 alleles having the most associated TCRs and HLA-C alleles having the fewest. The only immune exposure information available for the cohort was CMV serostatus. A further reported finding was that TCR beta sequences accurately predicted the HLA-A and HLA-B alleles for most subjects in the first cohort. A later genetic analysis reported fewer N-insertions in productive TCRs among donors in an Asian-associated ancestry cluster than the roughly 640-donor mean. Across donors, most TCR sequences were observed very rarely, whereas some public TCRs were present in many individuals.

Counted from cysteine to phenylalanine, this CDR3 has 13 amino acids. The kept DNA is CDR3 alone, 39 bases in frame from the first base. A distance of 10 bases separates the germline ends of V and J, which lose 4 bases and 2 bases respectively. In the germline V gene, CDR1 corresponds to SGHRS and CDR2 to YFSETQ. The library was generated by the immunoSEQ multiplex PCR assay. For the multiplex PCR, a mixture combining 60 forward primers for TCR Vbeta segments and 13 reverse primers for TCR Jbeta segments was used. Amplification of the CDR3 region of rearranged TCR beta genes was performed with a multiplex PCR assay on genomic DNA. The amplified TCR beta libraries were sequenced on the Illumina HiSeq System as 87-base-pair reads. Processing in the source paper ran as follows. A later analysis tallied roughly 78 million unique TCR beta chains across the 550 to 850 repertoires, and some 10 million of those chains were shared by two or more donors. A nearest-neighbor algorithm error-corrected the raw reads and collapsed the reads into unique sequences, merging closely related sequences to remove PCR and sequencing errors. CDR3 sequences were aligned to IMGT reference sequences to assign V, D and J gene segments. For a sequence to be retained, at least a six-nucleotide match to both a V gene segment and a J gene segment was required. A rearrangement was called productive if the CDR3 had no stop codons and remained in frame with V and J, and every other rearrangement was called non-productive. CDR3 was defined according to IMGT convention as the region running from the second conserved V-encoded cysteine to the conserved J-encoded phenylalanine. The earlier analysis of more than 450 of the donors excluded sequences that lacked an unambiguous match to a single V gene segment. In an earlier analysis of approximately 590 of the donors, V segments were called functional above 56.7% productive rearrangements and were called segregating when the between-donor standard deviation exceeded 5%. A statistical classification framework was developed to diagnose cytomegalovirus status using the catalog of TCR beta chain sequences. A later analysis assigned V and J genes by comparing TCR nucleotide sequences with IMGT/GENE-DB human TR gene sequences. The TCRdist pipeline was used in a later analysis to assign CDR3 sequences and most-parsimonious VDJ recombination scenarios. In a later analysis, each TCR beta chain was defined by its CDR3 amino acid sequence together with its V-gene family, and reads without a unique V-gene family were excluded. As a way to deal with suspected cross-contamination and a sequencing artifact, a later analysis dropped hundreds of nucleotide sequences that were highly shared and had low generation probability. In a later analysis, a clonal expansion index for each public chain was calculated from normalized within-repertoire ranks of inferred template counts. A later analysis computed generation probabilities with a VDJ recombination model fitted to out-of-frame rearrangements, and checked the results against IGoR. Hypergeometric tests were used in a later analysis to score TCR-TCR, TCR-HLA and TCR-CMV co-occurrence, with a repertoire-size bias correction applied to the TCR pairs. False discovery rates were estimated in a later analysis by permuting HLA or CMV assignments 20 times. In a later analysis, co-occurring TCRs were grouped using DBSCAN, with TCRdist sequence similarity added in when clustering inside HLA-allele-positive subsets. Repertoires with fewer than 30,000 or more than 120,000 public chains, plus five repertoires with anomalous nucleotide sharing, were excluded from co-occurrence clustering. TCRdb obtained this table from immuneACCESS and retained in-frame rearrangements with V and J assigned. These tables miss some clones; where compared with another copy, unresolved V genes account for less than half of the shortfall, and the remainder is unexplained. V, J and clone size derive from that table, while D and trimming were established from the DNA sequence. The table kept for this sample lists about 200,000 clones. The top ten hold approximately 0.74% of the sample.

This receptor was obtained from a boy aged 10-17 years in good health and CMV-seronegative. Sequencing used PBMCs. This sequence uses TRBV5-1 and TRBJ2-7; the D segment could be TRBD2, given 6 matching bases. The DNA sequence is as follows: TGCGCCAGCAGCCCTCCGGGGGCCTACGAGCAGTACTTC. This translates into CASSPPGAYEQYF. Extended through the reference TRBV5-1 and TRBJ2-7 proteins, this CDR3 yields the full variable domain: KAGVTQTPRYLIKTRGQQVTLSCSPISGHRSVSWYQQTPGQGLQFLFEYFSETQRNKGNFPGRFSGRQFSNSRSEMNVSTLELGDSALYLCASSPPGAYEQYFGPGTRLTVT.